The T cell receptor (beta chain) under discussion was sequenced for a study of a mutant IDH1 vaccine in newly diagnosed glioma. Study-wide context: Once 4-6 weeks had passed after radiotherapy alone, vaccination started, or it started with temozolomide cycles. Averaging around 40 years of age, treated patients were roughly 60% male and approximately 38% female. Patients' prior therapy spanned radiotherapy, temozolomide, or both; most underwent both. General study findings and limits: Across multiple MHC alleles, 80% to 95% of patients had vaccine-induced responses.

V was pared by 2 bases and J by 4 bases, with 16 bases of the junction left unmatched. The CDR3 contains 18 residues. Germline V gene data show CDR1 as SQVTM and CDR2 as ANQGSEA. Note on this clone: What it recognizes is unknown.

Sequencing used immunoSEQ multiplex PCR; TCRdb keeps in-frame clones, though not all of them. The sample contains some 30,000 clones, around 80% of which appear only once. As to time point: week 11, during vaccination. Topical imiquimod accompanied each vaccine dose, which consisted of 300 ug of mutant IDH1 20-mer peptide. Material: PBMCs, obtained from a glioma patient whose treatment included an IDH1 peptide vaccine. This clonotype originated in a man aged 25 to 45 with glioma. The chain combines TRBV29-1 with TRBJ2-1, with 8 bases lining up with TRBD2. The CDR3 bases are TGCAGCGTTGAATTTGCGGCGGGGGGATCCGATTTATACAATGAGCAGTTCTTC. This encodes CSVEFAAGGSDLYNEQFF.